This entry lists 21 T cell receptor beta chains sequenced from one sample in a study of blood T cell repertoires in COVID-19. TCRdb's copy holds only in-frame clones and misses some; the assay was immunoSEQ multiplex PCR. The table records about 400,000 clones, roughly 90% of them present only once. Material: peripheral blood. These receptors were obtained from a woman aged 25 to 45 with active or convalescent COVID-19.

The chain carries TRBV9 and TRBJ1-5, with D unresolved. CDR1 and CDR2 (germline): SGDLS, YYNGEE. With 0 bases removed from V and 4 bases from J, the gap between germline ends came to 8 bases. The length of the CDR3 is 14 residues. The CDR3 reads CASSVDTGNQPQHF. For the CDR3, the DNA is TGTGCCAGCAGCGTAGATACGGGTAATCAGCCCCAGCATTTT.

The V gene is TRBV10-3, the J gene TRBJ2-7, with no clear D. Germline values: CDR1 ENHRY, CDR2 SYGVKD. Trimming left V 4 bases short and J 6 bases short, with 13 bases between. The CDR3 has 13 amino acids. The CDR3 region has the DNA TGTGCCATCAGTGTGGGCTCCGGAAGCGAGCAGTACTTC. The encoded protein is CAISVGSGSEQYF.

The V call is TRBV4-2, the J call TRBJ1-6; 9 bases line up with TRBD1. The CDR3 extends over 18 amino acids. J was trimmed by 4 bases and V by 0 bases; bases with no gene match: 7. Germline V lookup: CDR1 LGHNA, CDR2 YNFKEQ. DNA for the CDR3: TGTGCCAGCAGCCAAGAGATTGGACAGGGGAGGTATAATTCACCCCTCCACTTT. Its protein is CASSQEIGQGRYNSPLHF.

V gene TRBV10-1 combines with J gene TRBJ2-3; D uncertain. This CDR3 contains 13 residues. Trimming pared 2 bases from V and 0 bases from J, leaving 3 bases between. The germline V gene encodes CDR1 WNHNN and CDR2 SYGVQD (reference sequence). This chain's CDR3 is CASSEGSTDTQYF. CDR3 bases: TGCGCCAGCAGTGAGGGCAGCACAGATACGCAGTATTTT.

The gene calls are TRBV18 and TRBJ2-4; D perhaps matches TRBD2 (5 bases). Germline V gene sequence: CDR1 KGHSH, CDR2 LQKENI. The V gene lost 3 bases and the J gene lost 0 bases, with 12 bases spanning the gap. This CDR3 is 16 amino acids long. CDR3 coding DNA: TGTGCCAGCTCACCTTCTAGCAGACTAGCCAAAAACATTCAGTACTTC. Translated: CASSPSSRLAKNIQYF.

V and J are TRBV7-2 and TRBJ1-2; weak D call: TRBD1 (6 bases). Germline lookup yields CDR1 SGHTA and CDR2 FQGNSA. Trimming pared 0 bases from V and 5 bases from J, leaving 13 bases between. The CDR3 has 15 amino acids. The CDR3 nucleotides read TGTGCCAGCAGCTTAGCGGGGGGGCAGTTTTATGGCTACACCTTC. Its protein product is CASSLAGGQFYGYTF.

This chain joins TRBV7-6 and TRBJ2-5, with D maybe TRBD1 (6 bases). CDR1 and CDR2 from the germline V gene are SGHVS and FNYEAQ. Trimming stripped 4 bases from V and 1 base from J, with 13 bases between. CDR3 length: 15 amino acids. This CDR3 is CASSSKGQFQETQYF. As DNA, the CDR3 is TGTGCCAGCAGCTCGAAAGGACAGTTCCAAGAGACCCAGTACTTC.

The chain links TRBV5-5 to TRBJ1-5; D possibly corresponds to TRBD1 (6 bases). Germline V gene data show CDR1 as SGHKS and CDR2 as YYEKEE (reference sequence). CDR3 length equals 15 residues. V dropped 4 bases and J dropped 0 bases, with 11 bases sitting between them. The CDR3 region is CASSPTGASNQPQHF. CDR3 in DNA: TGTGCCAGCAGCCCGACAGGAGCTAGCAATCAGCCCCAGCATTTT.

This clone was seen a few times. The chain is built from TRBV2 and TRBJ1-1; no clear D gene. CDR1 is SNHLY and CDR2 is FYNNEI in the germline V gene. Trimming removed 2 bases from V and 1 base from J, with 5 bases in between. The CDR3 has 13 amino acids. CDR3 loop: CASSESWNTEAFF. CDR3 coding DNA: TGTGCCAGCAGTGAATCTTGGAACACTGAAGCTTTCTTT.

Regarding this clone: Other DNA sequences within the sample encode an identical CDR3. The chain links TRBV6-5 to TRBJ1-3; D is perhaps TRBD1 (5 bases). The V end lost 8 bases, the J end lost 0 bases, and 8 bases lay between the germline ends. CDR1 and CDR2 from the germline V gene are MNHEY and SVGAGI. This CDR3 has 13 residues. DNA of the CDR3: TGTGCCAGCCGACAGAGCTCTGGAAACACCATATATTTT. Its protein is CASRQSSGNTIYF.

This chain joins TRBV10-3 and TRBJ1-1, with 9 bases lining up with TRBD1. The ends lost 6 bases at V and 0 bases at J; junction bases unmatched: 5. The CDR3 totals 15 residues. Germline assignment: CDR1 ENHRY and CDR2 SYGVKD. The DNA of the CDR3 is TGTGCCATCAGGGGACAGGGATTAATGAACACTGAAGCTTTCTTT. Its protein is CAIRGQGLMNTEAFF.

The chain combines TRBV5-1 with TRBJ2-7; the match to TRBD1 covers 9 bases. This CDR3 has 15 residues. J was trimmed by 4 bases and V by 1 base; bases with no gene match: 6. Germline V gene lookup returns CDR1 SGHRS and CDR2 YFSETQ. CDR3 sequence reads: CASSLQGQGNYEQYF. CDR3 sequence (DNA): TGCGCCAGCAGCTTGCAGGGACAGGGCAATTACGAGCAGTACTTC.

The genes are TRBV15 and TRBJ1-2; 8 bases line up with TRBD1. The germline V gene has CDR1 LNHNV and CDR2 YYDKDF (reference sequence). The ends lost 0 bases at V and 4 bases at J; junction bases unmatched: 4. The length of the CDR3 is 15 residues. The CDR3 protein is CATSREGQGGYGYTF. CDR3 DNA sequence: TGTGCCACCAGCAGAGAAGGACAGGGAGGCTATGGCTACACCTTC. Full variable domain (missing parts from reference TRBV15 and TRBJ1-2): DAMVIQNPRYQVTQFGKPVTLSCSQTLNHNVMYWYQQKSSQAPKLLFHYYDKDFNNEADTPDNFQSRRPNTSFCFLDIRSPGLGDTAMYLCATSREGQGGYGYTFGSGTRLTVV.

This clone was observed a handful of times. The chain has TRBV2 and TRBJ2-7; 7 nucleotides agree with TRBD2. The CDR3 has 18 residues. The ends lost 4 bases at V and 4 bases at J; junction bases unmatched: 19. Germline V CDR1 and CDR2: SNHLY, FYNNEI. The CDR3: CASSVFGLADQVGYEQYF. The CDR3 DNA is TGTGCCAGCAGTGTATTCGGGCTAGCGGATCAGGTAGGGTACGAGCAGTACTTC.

This chain joins TRBV6-5 and TRBJ1-1, with a weak D call TRBD1 (5 bases). CDR3 length: 13 residues. The V and J ends lost 6 bases and 1 base respectively, with 9 bases between them. Germline CDR1 and CDR2: MNHEY and SVGAGI. The DNA for the CDR3 is TGTGCCAGCAGATGGGGGGAGAACACTGAAGCTTTCTTT. Amino acids: CASRWGENTEAFF.

J is TRBJ1-5 and V is TRBV6-5; 7 nucleotides line up with TRBD1. The CDR3 extends over 13 amino acids. The V segment lost 7 bases and the J segment 6 bases; nucleotides outside the gene matches: 6. The germline gives CDR1 MNHEY, CDR2 SVGAGI. The CDR3 sequence is CASMGTETQPQHF. CDR3 coding DNA: TGTGCCAGCATGGGGACAGAGACTCAGCCCCAGCATTTT.

This chain links TRBV5-1 with TRBJ2-1; 14 bases align to TRBD2. The CDR3 is 15 residues long. The germline V gene encodes CDR1 SGHRS and CDR2 YFSETQ. V gave up 3 bases and J gave up 12 bases; unmatched junction bases: 8. The CDR3: CASSSTSGRGDGQFF. Here the CDR3 DNA reads TGCGCCAGCAGCTCGACTAGCGGGAGGGGAGATGGGCAGTTCTTC.

The chain links TRBV5-4 to TRBJ1-1, with 11 bases fitting TRBD1. Germline trimming cut 4 bases from V and 5 bases from J; bases unmatched to any gene: 4. Germline V lookup: CDR1 SGHNT, CDR2 YYREEE (reference sequence). The length of the CDR3 is 14 residues. The CDR3 bases are TGTGCCAGCAGCCTTGGACAGGGGGCTACTGAAGCTTTCTTT. Translating it yields CASSLGQGATEAFF.

This clone was counted a single time. The chain carries TRBV18 and TRBJ2-2; a weak D match, TRBD2 (5 bases). This CDR3 contains 15 residues. The germline V gene encodes CDR1 KGHSH and CDR2 LQKENI. V was clipped by 2 bases and J by 6 bases, with 13 bases between them. The CDR3 sequence: CASSPERRTPGELFF. CDR3 sequence (DNA): TGTGCCAGCTCACCAGAGAGGAGGACCCCCGGGGAGCTGTTTTTT.

This clone occurred once. This chain joins TRBV18 and TRBJ2-6; a possible D gene is TRBD2 (5 bases). Germline CDR1 KGHSH, CDR2 LQKENI. V was trimmed by 0 bases and J by 2 bases, leaving 5 bases between them. The CDR3 length is 15 residues. CDR3 nucleotide sequence: TGTGCCAGCTCACCACCCGGGGCTGGGGCCAACGTCCTGACTTTC. This codes for CASSPPGAGANVLTF.

The chain couples TRBV2 to TRBJ2-1; D possibly corresponds to TRBD2 (6 bases). From germline, CDR1 is SNHLY and CDR2 FYNNEI. The CDR3 contains 14 residues. The germline V and J ends were trimmed by 7 bases and 8 bases, with 18 bases remaining between them. This CDR3 reads CASTGTDRGDEQFF. The CDR3 DNA sequence: TGTGCCAGCACCGGGACTGACCGCGGCGATGAGCAGTTCTTC.